The 15 T cell receptor beta chains reported below all come from one sample, sequenced in a study of blood T cell repertoires in COVID-19. The assay was immunoSEQ multiplex PCR, and TCRdb's table has in-frame clones only and misses some. The data show about 160,000 clones, with roughly 73% seen just once and around 2.8% held by the top ten. Sequences were obtained from peripheral blood. Receptors were obtained from a man between 65 and 85 years old with acute or convalescent COVID-19.

This rearrangement joins TRBV27 to TRBJ1-4; possibly TRBD1 for D (6 bases). Germline V gene lookup returns CDR1 MNHEY and CDR2 SMNVEV (reference sequence). The CDR3 loop spans 18 amino acids. V was clipped by 6 bases and J by 2 bases, with 22 bases between them. CDR3 in amino acids: CASSLRISRTGTNEKLFF. CDR3 nucleotides: TGTGCCAGCAGCTTACGAATCTCTAGAACAGGGACTAATGAAAAACTGTTTTTT. Complete variable domain (other parts from reference TRBV27 and TRBJ1-4): EAQVTQNPRYLITVTGKKLTVTCSQNMNHEYMSWYRQDPGLGLRQIYYSMNVEVTDKGDVPEGYKVSRKEKRNFPLILESPSPNQTSLYFCASSLRISRTGTNEKLFFGSGTQLSVL.

The chain has TRBV5-1 and TRBJ2-3, with 9 bases fitting TRBD1. Losses at the gene ends were 3 bases for V and 6 bases for J; bases not matched to a gene: 5. The CDR3 runs to 14 residues. Germline loops: CDR1 SGHRS, CDR2 YFSETQ. CDR3 nucleotide sequence: TGCGCCAGCAGCTCACGACAGGGGGTCGATACGCAGTATTTT. It translates to CASSSRQGVDTQYF.

This clone came up once. Other nucleotide sequences in the sample specify the same CDR3. The J gene is TRBJ2-3, the V gene TRBV4-2; TRBD2 aligns across 15 bases. Germline CDR1 is LGHNA and CDR2 is YNFKEQ. After removal of 3 bases from V and 3 bases from J, the junction contained 1 base not matched to a gene. The CDR3 loop spans 16 amino acids. The CDR3 region has the DNA TGTGCCAGCAGCCAGGGACTAGCGGGAGGAACAGATACGCAGTATTTT. This gives the protein CASSQGLAGGTDTQYF.

This clone has just a few counts. The rearrangement uses TRBV7-8 and TRBJ2-3; the match to TRBD2 covers 14 bases. The CDR3 runs 18 residues. Germline V gene lookup returns CDR1 SGHVS and CDR2 FQNEAQ. V was clipped by 5 bases and J by 0 bases; unmatched bases: 7. The CDR3 is CASSRRLAGGSSTDTQYF. Here the CDR3 DNA reads TGTGCCAGCAGCCGAAGACTAGCGGGGGGGTCTAGCACAGATACGCAGTATTTT. The variable domain in full, completed from reference TRBV7-8 and TRBJ2-3, reads GAGVSQSPRYKVAKRGQDVALRCDPISGHVSLFWYQQALGQGPEFLTYFQNEAQLDKSGLPSDRFFAERPEGSVSTLKIQRTQQEDSAVYLCASSRRLAGGSSTDTQYFGPGTRLTVL.

This clone was recorded once. The rearrangement links TRBV4-1 to TRBJ1-5, with D perhaps TRBD1 (6 bases). This CDR3 is 17 amino acids long. V was pared by 4 bases and J by 4 bases, with 20 bases between. The V gene's germline CDR1 is MGHRA and CDR2 YSYEKL. The DNA for the CDR3 is TGCGCCAGCAGCCTACAGGGCGGAGGCGACGGTAATCAGCCCCAGCATTTT. This translates into CASSLQGGGDGNQPQHF.

This clone was seen a handful of times. V is TRBV7-9 and J is TRBJ2-1; tentative D call: TRBD1 (5 bases). This CDR3 comprises 12 residues. Deletions cut 5 bases from V and 8 bases from J, with 10 bases between. The germline V gene has CDR1 SEHNR and CDR2 FQNEAQ (reference sequence). The CDR3 DNA reads TGTGCCAGCAGCCGGACATCTCATGAGCAGTTCTTC. It specifies CASSRTSHEQFF.

The rearrangement uses TRBV6-4 and TRBJ1-2; D call uncertain. V gave up 0 bases and J gave up 8 bases, with 10 bases separating them. The CDR3 is made up of 13 amino acids. CDR1 and CDR2 (germline): MRHNA, SNTAGT. CDR3 amino acids: CASSDSLGSGYTF. The DNA of the CDR3 is TGTGCCAGCAGTGACTCCCTCGGTTCCGGCTACACCTTC.

The CDR3 DNA reads as TGTGCCAGCAGTTTTTTCAGGGATAGTGATTCACCCCTCCACTTT. It codes for CASSFFRDSDSPLHF. V and J are TRBV27 and TRBJ1-6, with D perhaps matching TRBD1 (5 bases). CDR1 and CDR2 (germline): MNHEY, SMNVEV (reference sequence). V was cut by 3 bases and J by 8 bases, with 14 bases left in between. This CDR3 has 15 amino acids.

The gene calls are TRBV2 and TRBJ1-6; 8 nucleotides align to TRBD1. The CDR3 is 13 residues long. In germline, CDR1 is SNHLY, CDR2 FYNNEI. Trimming took 8 bases from V and 13 from J; bases not matched to a gene: 10. This chain's CDR3 is CASLGQDVSPLHF. The CDR3 nucleotides are TGTGCCAGCCTGGGACAGGACGTTTCCCCCCTCCACTTT. Combining the CDR3 with reference TRBV2 and TRBJ1-6 gives the whole variable domain EPEVTQTPSHQVTQMGQEVILRCVPISNHLYFYWYRQILGQKVEFLVSFYNNEISEKSEIFDDQFSVERPDGSNFTLKIRSTKLEDSAMYFCASLGQDVSPLHFGNGTRLTVT.

The chain uses TRBV7-8 and TRBJ2-5; TRBD2 aligns across 8 bases. This CDR3 has 15 residues. Germline-derived CDR1 and CDR2 are SGHVS and FQNEAQ. V lost 5 bases to trimming and J lost 5 bases; unmatched junction nucleotides: 10. CDR3 bases: TGTGCCAGCAGCCGGGGACTAGGGAATAGGGAGACCCAGTACTTC. As protein: CASSRGLGNRETQYF. Drawing the rest from reference TRBV7-8 and TRBJ2-5, the complete variable domain is GAGVSQSPRYKVAKRGQDVALRCDPISGHVSLFWYQQALGQGPEFLTYFQNEAQLDKSGLPSDRFFAERPEGSVSTLKIQRTQQEDSAVYLCASSRGLGNRETQYFGPGTRLLVL.

In its sample, this clone was seen once. The chain's CDR3 is CASSVGSGGDYGYTF. The CDR3 nucleotides read TGTGCCAGCAGCGTAGGTTCTGGGGGCGACTATGGCTACACCTTC. The chain employs TRBV9 and TRBJ1-2; D might be TRBD1 (6 bases). Between the trimmed V and J ends, which lost 0 bases and 3 bases, there was a span of 12 bases. CDR3 length equals 15 residues. Germline V lookup: CDR1 SGDLS, CDR2 YYNGEE.

The CDR3 sequence: CASSLGANPDNEKLFF. CDR3 nucleotides: TGTGCCAGCAGCTTAGGCGCCAATCCAGATAATGAAAAACTGTTTTTT. The chain has TRBV13 and TRBJ1-4; the D is unclear. The CDR3 has 16 amino acids. CDR1 PRHDT and CDR2 FYEKMQ come from the germline V gene (reference sequence). The germline V and J ends were trimmed by 0 bases and 4 bases, with 12 bases remaining between them.

The chain uses TRBV7-8 and TRBJ2-1; possible D gene TRBD1, 5 bases. CDR1 SGHVS and CDR2 FQNEAQ come from the germline V gene. The CDR3 totals 15 residues. The V end lost 5 bases, the J end lost 0 bases, and 11 bases lay between the germline ends. The CDR3 spells CASSPRQYSYNEQFF. CDR3 sequence (DNA): TGTGCCAGCAGCCCTAGACAGTACTCCTACAATGAGCAGTTCTTC.

The chain carries TRBV9 and TRBJ2-2; D perhaps matches TRBD2 (6 bases). V dropped 7 bases and J dropped 1 base, with 20 bases sitting between them. Germline CDR1 SGDLS, CDR2 YYNGEE. The CDR3 contains 17 residues. DNA for the CDR3: TGTGCCAGCTCCTTATATTCGGCGGGACTGAACACCGGGGAGCTGTTTTTT. Residues: CASSLYSAGLNTGELFF.

The chain joins TRBV9 to TRBJ2-7; 7 nucleotides align to TRBD2. CDR3 size: 16 residues. Germline V gene data show CDR1 as SGDLS and CDR2 as YYNGEE. The V segment lost 4 bases and the J segment 2 bases; nucleotides outside the gene matches: 12. CDR3 in DNA: TGTGCCAGCAGCCCGAGCGGGACTTCGGAGACCTACGAGCAGTACTTC. Residues: CASSPSGTSETYEQYF.